This T cell receptor (beta chain) was captured by sequencing in a study of T cell repertoires in cytomegalovirus infection. Across the study: Public signatures in TCR beta pointed to CMV infection and matching HLA type.

Regarding this clonotype: Its antigen remains unknown.

MiXCR was run by TCRdb on the reads, yielding one entry per CDR3 protein. The sample carries about 830,000 distinct CDR3 sequences, less than 35% recorded once. Whole-study results and caveats: The ex vivo response was dominated by HLA-C-restricted CMV-specific TCR beta clonotypes. CMV carriers having the relevant HLA were flagged by cumulative public TCR beta family frequency.

The TCR sequence derives from a human donor in good health (CMV status not recorded). Some clones in this sample may be carry-over from other donors' samples. The sample here was cultured CD8+ T cells from PBMCs, taken from culture after CMV antigen stimulation.

The CDR3 bases are TGCAGTGCTAGATACCGAGGAGCCCAGCATTTT. Translated, it gives CSARYRGAQHF. The chain employs TRBV20-1 and TRBJ1-5; D call uncertain. CDR1 and CDR2 from the germline V gene are DFQATT and SNEGSKA (reference sequence). The CDR3 totals 11 residues. Trimming cost V 2 bases and J 11 bases, with 10 bases left between them.